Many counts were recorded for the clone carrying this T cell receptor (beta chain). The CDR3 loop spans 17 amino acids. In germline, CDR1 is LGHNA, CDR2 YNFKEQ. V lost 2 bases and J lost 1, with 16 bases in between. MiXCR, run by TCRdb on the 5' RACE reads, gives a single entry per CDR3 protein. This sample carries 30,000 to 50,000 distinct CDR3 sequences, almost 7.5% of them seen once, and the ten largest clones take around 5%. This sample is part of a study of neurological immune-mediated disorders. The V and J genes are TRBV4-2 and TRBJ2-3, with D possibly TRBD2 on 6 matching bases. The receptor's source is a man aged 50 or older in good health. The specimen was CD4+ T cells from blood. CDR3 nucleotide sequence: TGTGCCAGCAGCCAACGGCGGGGAGGTATAGGCACAGATACGCAGTATTTT. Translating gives CASSQRRGGIGTDTQYF.